Many counts were recorded for the clone carrying this T cell receptor (beta chain). Its matching antigen is unknown. The sample comes from a study of CD8 T cells in ankylosing spondylitis. Researchers built TCR beta libraries using quantitative 5'-RACE with molecular barcodes. From the 5' RACE reads, TCRdb called clonotypes with MiXCR, one entry per CDR3 protein. The sample contains 340,000 or so distinct CDR3 sequences, roughly 15% of which appear only once. Per germline, CDR1 SQVTM and CDR2 ANQGSEA. The CDR3 is made up of 12 amino acids. V lost 0 bases and J 3 bases, leaving 6 bases between the germline ends. Study-wide findings and caveats: Ankylosing spondylitis blood appeared to carry a characteristic TCR beta motif of several highly homologous variants. Reportedly, disease-linked clones are significantly enriched in ankylosing spondylitis patients' matched synovial fluid. Earlier literature documents some of the motif variants in reactive arthritis synovial fluid and blood.

This receptor was obtained from a male donor with ankylosing spondylitis or in good health (not recorded which). The chain uses TRBV29-1 and TRBJ2-7; no definite D call. Source material: blood, either unsorted or a sorted T cell fraction (not recorded which). CDR3 region: CSVEDVFYEQYF. The CDR3 DNA reads as TGCAGCGTTGAAGACGTCTTCTACGAGCAGTACTTC.